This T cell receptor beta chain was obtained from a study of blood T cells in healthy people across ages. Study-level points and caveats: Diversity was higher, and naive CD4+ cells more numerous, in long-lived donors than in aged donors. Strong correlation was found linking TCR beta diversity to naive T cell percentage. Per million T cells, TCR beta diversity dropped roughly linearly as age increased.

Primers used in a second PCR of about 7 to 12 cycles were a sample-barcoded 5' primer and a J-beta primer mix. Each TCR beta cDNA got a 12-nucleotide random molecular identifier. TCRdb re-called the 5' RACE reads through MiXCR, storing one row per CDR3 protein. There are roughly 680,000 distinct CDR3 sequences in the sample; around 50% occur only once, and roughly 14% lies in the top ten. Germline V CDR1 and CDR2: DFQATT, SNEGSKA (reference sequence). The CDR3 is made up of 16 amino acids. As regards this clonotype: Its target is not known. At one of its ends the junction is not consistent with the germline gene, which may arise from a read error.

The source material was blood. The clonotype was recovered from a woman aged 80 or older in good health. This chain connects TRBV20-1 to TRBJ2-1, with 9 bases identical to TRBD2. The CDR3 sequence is CSARGASGNSYDEQFF. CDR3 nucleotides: TGCAGTGCTAGGGGGGCTAGCGGGAACTCCTACGATGAGCAGTTCTTC.